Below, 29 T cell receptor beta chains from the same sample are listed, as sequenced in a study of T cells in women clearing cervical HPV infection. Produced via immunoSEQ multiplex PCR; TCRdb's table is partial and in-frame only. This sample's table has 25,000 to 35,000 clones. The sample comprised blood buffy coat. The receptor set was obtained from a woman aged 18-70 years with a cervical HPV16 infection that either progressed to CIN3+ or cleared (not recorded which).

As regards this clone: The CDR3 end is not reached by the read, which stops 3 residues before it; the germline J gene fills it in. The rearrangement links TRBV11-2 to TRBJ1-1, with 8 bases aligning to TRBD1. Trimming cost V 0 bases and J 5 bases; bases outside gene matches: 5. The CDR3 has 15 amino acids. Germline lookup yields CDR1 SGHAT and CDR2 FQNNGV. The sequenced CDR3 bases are TGTGCCAGCAGCTTAGACAGGGGGCTACGGACTGAA. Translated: CASSLDRGLRTE. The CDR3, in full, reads CASSLDRGLRTEAFF.

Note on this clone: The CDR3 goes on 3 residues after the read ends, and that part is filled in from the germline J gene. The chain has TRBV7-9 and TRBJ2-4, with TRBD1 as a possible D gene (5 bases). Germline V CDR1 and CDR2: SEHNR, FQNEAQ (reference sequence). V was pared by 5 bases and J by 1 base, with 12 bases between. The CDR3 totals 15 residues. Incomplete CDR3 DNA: TGTGCCAGCAGCGTGTCAGGGTCCGCCAAAAACATT. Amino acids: CASSVSGSAKNI. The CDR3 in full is CASSVSGSAKNIQYF.

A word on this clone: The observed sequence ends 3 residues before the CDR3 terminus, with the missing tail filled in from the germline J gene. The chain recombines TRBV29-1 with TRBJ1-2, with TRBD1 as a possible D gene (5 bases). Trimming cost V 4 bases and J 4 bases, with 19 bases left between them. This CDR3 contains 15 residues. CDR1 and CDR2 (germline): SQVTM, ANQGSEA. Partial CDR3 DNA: TGCAGCGTTGCAATCCAAGGGGCTAAGGCCTATGGC. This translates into CSVAIQGAKAYG. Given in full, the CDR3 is CSVAIQGAKAYGYTF.

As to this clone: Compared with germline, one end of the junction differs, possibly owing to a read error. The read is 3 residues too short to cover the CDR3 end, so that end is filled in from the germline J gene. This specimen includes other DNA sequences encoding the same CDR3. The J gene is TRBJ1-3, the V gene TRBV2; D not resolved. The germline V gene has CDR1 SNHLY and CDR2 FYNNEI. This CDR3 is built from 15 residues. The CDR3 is CASGSRVSSGNTIYF. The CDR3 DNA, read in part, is TGTGCCAGCGGAAGCCGGGTCAGCTCTGGAAACACA. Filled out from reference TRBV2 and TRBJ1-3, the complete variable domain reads EPEVTQTPSHQVTQMGQEVILRCVPISNHLYFYWYRQILGQKVEFLVSFYNNEISEKSEIFDDQFSVERPDGSNFTLKIRSTKLEDSAMYFCASGSRVSSGNTIYFGEGSWLTVV.

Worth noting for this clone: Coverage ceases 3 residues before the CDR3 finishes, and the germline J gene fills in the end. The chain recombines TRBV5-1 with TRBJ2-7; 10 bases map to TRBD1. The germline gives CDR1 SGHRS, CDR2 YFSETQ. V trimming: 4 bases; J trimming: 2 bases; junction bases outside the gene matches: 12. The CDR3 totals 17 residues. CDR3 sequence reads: CASSPWMGQGKPYEQYF. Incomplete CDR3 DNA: TGCGCCAGCAGCCCATGGATGGGACAGGGGAAGCCCTACGAG.

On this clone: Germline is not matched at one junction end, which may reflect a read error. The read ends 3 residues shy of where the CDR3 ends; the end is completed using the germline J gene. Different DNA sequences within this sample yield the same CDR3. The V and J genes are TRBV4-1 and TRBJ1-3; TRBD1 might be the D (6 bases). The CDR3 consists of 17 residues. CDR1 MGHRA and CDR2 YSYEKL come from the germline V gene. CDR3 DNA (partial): TGCGCCAGCAGCCCAGCTCCAGGGGATACCCTGGGAAACACT. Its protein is CASSPAPGDTLGNT. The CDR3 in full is CASSPAPGDTLGNTIYF.

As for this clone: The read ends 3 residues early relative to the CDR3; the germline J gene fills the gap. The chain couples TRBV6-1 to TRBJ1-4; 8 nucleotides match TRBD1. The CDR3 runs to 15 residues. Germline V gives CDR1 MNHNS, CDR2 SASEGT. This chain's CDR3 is CASSDRGRSNSPLFF. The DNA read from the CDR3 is TGTGCCAGCAGTGACAGGGGGCGATCTAATTCACCA.

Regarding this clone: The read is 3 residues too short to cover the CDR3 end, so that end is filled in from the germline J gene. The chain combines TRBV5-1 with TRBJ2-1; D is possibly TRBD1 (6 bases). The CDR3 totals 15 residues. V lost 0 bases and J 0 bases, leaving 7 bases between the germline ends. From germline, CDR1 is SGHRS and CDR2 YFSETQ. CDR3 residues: CASSLEGDSYNEQFF. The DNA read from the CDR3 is TGCGCCAGCAGCTTGGAGGGGGACTCCTACAATGAG. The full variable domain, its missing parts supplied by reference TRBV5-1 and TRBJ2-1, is KAGVTQTPRYLIKTRGQQVTLSCSPISGHRSVSWYQQTPGQGLQFLFEYFSETQRNKGNFPGRFSGRQFSNSRSEMNVSTLELGDSALYLCASSLEGDSYNEQFFGPGTRLTVL.

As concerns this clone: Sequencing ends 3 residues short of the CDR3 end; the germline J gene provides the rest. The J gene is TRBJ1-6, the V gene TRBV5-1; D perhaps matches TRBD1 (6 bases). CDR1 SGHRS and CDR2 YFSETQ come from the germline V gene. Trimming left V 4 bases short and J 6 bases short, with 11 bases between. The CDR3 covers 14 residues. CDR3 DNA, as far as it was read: TGCGCCAGCAGCCCCCGGACAGTTAATTCACCC. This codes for CASSPRTVNSP. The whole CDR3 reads CASSPRTVNSPLHF.

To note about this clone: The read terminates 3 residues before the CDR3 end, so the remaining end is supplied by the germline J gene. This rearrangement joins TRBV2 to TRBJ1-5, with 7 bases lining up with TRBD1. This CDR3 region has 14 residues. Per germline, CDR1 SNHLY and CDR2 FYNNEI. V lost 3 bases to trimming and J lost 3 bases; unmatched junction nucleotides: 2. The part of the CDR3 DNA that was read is TGTGCCAGCAGTGACAGGGGGGTCAATCAGCCC. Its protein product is CASSDRGVNQP. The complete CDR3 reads CASSDRGVNQPQHF.

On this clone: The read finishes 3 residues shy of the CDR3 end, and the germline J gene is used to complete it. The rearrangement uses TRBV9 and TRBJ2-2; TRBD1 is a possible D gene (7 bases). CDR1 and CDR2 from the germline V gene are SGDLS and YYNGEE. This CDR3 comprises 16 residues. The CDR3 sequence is CASSVAGGWTNEKLFF. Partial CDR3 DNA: TGTGCCAGCAGCGTCGCAGGGGGGTGGACTAATGAAAAG.

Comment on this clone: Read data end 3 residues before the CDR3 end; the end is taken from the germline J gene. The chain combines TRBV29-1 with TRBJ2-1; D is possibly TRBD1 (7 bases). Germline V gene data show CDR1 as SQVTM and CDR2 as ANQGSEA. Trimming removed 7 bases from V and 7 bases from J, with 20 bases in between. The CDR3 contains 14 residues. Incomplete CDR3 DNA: TGCAGCGGGGGGGACAGACCGTTTACAAATGAG. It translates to CSGGDRPFTNE. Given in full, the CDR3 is CSGGDRPFTNEQFF.

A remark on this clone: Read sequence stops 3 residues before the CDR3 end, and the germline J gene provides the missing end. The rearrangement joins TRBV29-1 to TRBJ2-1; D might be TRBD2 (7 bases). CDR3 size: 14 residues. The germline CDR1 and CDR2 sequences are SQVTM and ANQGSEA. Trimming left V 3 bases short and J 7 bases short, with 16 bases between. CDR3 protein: CSVEGRGAGNEQFF. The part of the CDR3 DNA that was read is TGCAGCGTTGAGGGACGGGGGGCCGGGAATGAG.

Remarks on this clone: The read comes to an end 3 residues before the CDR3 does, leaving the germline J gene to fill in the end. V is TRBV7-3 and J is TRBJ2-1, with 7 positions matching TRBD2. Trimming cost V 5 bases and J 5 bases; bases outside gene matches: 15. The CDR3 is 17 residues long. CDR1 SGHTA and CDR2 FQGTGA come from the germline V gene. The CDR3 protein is CASSPGPTIRGDNEQFF. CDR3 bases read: TGTGCCAGCAGCCCCGGCCCGACTATCCGGGGGGACAATGAG. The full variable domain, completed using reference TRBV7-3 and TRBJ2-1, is GAGVSQTPSNKVTEKGKYVELRCDPISGHTALYWYRQSLGQGPEFLIYFQGTGAADDSGLPNDRFFAVRPEGSVSTLKIQRTERGDSAVYLCASSPGPTIRGDNEQFFGPGTRLTVL.

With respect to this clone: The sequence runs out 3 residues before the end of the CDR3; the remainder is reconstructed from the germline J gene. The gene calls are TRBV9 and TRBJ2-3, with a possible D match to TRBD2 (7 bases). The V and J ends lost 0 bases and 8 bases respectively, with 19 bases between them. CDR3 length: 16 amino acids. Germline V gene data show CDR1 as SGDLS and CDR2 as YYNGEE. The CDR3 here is CASSVEGGGGAGTQYF. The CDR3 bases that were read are TGTGCCAGCAGCGTAGAGGGGGGGGGCGGTGCAGGTACG.

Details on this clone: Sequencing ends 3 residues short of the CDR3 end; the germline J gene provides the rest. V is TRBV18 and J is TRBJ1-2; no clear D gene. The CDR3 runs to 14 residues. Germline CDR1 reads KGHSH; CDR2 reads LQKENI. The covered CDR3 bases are TGTGCCAGCTCACCACCGTTGGCTTTATACGAC. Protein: CASSPPLALYD. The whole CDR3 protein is CASSPPLALYDYTF.

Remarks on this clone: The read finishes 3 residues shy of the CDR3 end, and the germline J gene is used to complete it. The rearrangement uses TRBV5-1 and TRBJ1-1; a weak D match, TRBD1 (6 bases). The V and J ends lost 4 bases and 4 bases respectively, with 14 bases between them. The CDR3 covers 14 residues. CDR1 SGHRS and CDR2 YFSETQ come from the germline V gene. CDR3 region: CASSGIQGSTEAFF. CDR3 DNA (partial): TGCGCCAGCAGCGGAATACAGGGTTCCACTGAA.

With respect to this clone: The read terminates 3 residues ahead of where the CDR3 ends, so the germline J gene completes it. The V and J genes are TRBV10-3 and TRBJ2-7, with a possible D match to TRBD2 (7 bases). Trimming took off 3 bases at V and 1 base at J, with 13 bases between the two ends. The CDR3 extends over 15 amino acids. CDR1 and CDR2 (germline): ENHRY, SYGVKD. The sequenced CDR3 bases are TGTGCCATCAGTGAAAGGGGGGGGTATTCCTACGAG. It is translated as CAISERGGYSYE. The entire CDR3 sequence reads CAISERGGYSYEQYF.

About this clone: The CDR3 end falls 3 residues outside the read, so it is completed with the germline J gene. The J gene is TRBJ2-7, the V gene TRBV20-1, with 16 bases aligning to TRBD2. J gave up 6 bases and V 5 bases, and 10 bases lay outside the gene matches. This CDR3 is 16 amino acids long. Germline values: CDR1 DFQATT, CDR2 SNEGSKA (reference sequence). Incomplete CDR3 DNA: TGCAGTGCTCGTCCCGGGACTAGCGGGGGGGCCTTCGAG. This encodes CSARPGTSGGAFE. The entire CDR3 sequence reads CSARPGTSGGAFEQYF.

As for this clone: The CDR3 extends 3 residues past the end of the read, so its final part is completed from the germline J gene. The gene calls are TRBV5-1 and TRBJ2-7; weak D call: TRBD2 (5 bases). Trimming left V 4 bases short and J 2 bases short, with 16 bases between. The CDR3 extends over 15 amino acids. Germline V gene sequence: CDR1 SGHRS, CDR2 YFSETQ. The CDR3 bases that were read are TGCGCCAGCAGCCGTTCCGGGGATTTCGCCTACGAG. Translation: CASSRSGDFAYE. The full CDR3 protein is CASSRSGDFAYEQYF.

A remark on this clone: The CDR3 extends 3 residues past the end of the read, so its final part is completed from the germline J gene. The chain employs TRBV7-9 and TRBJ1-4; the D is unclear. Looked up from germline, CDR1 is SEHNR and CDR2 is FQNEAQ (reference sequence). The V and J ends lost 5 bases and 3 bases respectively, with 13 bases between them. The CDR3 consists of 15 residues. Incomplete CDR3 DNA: TGTGCCAGCAGCAAAACACGTGATCCTAATGAAAAA. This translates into CASSKTRDPNEK. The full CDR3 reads CASSKTRDPNEKLFF.

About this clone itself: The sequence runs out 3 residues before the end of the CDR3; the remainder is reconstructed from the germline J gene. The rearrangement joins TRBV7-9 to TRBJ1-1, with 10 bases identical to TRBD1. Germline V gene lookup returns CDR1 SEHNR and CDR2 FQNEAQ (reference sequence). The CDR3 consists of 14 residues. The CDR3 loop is CASNPGTGANEAFF. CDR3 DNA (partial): TGTGCCAGCAACCCCGGGACAGGGGCCAATGAG.

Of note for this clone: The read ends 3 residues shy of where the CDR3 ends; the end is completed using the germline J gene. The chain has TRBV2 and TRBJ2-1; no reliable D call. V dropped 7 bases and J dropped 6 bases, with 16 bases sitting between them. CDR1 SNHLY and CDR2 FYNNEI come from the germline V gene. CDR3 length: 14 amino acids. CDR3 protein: CASKWANSANEQFF. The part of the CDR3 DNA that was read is TGTGCCAGCAAGTGGGCTAATTCGGCCAATGAG.

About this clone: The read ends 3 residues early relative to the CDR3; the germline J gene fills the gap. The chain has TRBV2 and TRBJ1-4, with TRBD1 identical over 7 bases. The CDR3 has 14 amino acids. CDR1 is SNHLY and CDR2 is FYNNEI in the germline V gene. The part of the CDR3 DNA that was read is TGTGCCAGCAGTGAAAGGGGGCCGCCGACAAGA. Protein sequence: CASSERGPPTR. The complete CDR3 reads CASSERGPPTRLFF.

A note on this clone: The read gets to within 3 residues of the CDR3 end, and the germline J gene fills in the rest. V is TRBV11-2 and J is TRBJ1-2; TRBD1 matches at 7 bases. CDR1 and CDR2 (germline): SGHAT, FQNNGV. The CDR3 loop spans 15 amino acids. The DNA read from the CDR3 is TGTGCCAGCAGCTCCAGACAGGGATACGACAATGAC. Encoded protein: CASSSRQGYDND. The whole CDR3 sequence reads CASSSRQGYDNDYTF. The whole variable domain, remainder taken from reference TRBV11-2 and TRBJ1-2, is EAGVAQSPRYKIIEKRQSVAFWCNPISGHATLYWYQQILGQGPKLLIQFQNNGVVDDSQLPKDRFSAERLKGVDSTLKIQPAKLEDSAVYLCASSSRQGYDNDYTFGSGTRLTVV.

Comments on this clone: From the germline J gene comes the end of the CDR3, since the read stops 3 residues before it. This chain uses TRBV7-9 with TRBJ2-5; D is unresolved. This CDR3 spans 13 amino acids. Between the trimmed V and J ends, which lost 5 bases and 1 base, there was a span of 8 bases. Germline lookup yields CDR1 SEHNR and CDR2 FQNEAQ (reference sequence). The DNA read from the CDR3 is TGTGCCAGCAGCCCGGGTTTCCAAGAGACC. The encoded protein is CASSPGFQET. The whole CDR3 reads CASSPGFQETQYF.

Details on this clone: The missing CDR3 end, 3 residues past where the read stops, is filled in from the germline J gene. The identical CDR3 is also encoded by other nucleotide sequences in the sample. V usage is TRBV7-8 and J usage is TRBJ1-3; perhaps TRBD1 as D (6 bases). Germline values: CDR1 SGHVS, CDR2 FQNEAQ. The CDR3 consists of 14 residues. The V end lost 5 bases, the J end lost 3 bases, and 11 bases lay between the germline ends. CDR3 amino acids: CASSPDSHGNTIYF. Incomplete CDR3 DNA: TGTGCCAGCAGCCCGGACAGCCATGGAAACACC. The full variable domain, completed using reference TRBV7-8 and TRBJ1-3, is GAGVSQSPRYKVAKRGQDVALRCDPISGHVSLFWYQQALGQGPEFLTYFQNEAQLDKSGLPSDRFFAERPEGSVSTLKIQRTQQEDSAVYLCASSPDSHGNTIYFGEGSWLTVV.

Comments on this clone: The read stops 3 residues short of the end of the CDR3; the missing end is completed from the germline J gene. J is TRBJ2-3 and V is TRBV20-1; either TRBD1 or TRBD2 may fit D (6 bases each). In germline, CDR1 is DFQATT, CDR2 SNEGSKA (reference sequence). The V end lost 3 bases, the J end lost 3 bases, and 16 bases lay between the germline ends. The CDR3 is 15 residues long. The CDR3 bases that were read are TGCAGTGCTAGGAAGGAGGGGGATTCAACAGATACG. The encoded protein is CSARKEGDSTDT. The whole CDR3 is CSARKEGDSTDTQYF.

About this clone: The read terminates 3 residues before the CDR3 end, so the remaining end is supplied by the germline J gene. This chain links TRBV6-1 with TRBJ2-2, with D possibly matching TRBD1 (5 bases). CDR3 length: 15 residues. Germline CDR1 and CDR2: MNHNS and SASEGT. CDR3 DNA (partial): TGTGCCAGCAGTGCTGGCCCTTCTGGGGCCAACGTG. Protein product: CASSAGPSGANV. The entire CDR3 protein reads CASSAGPSGANVLFF.